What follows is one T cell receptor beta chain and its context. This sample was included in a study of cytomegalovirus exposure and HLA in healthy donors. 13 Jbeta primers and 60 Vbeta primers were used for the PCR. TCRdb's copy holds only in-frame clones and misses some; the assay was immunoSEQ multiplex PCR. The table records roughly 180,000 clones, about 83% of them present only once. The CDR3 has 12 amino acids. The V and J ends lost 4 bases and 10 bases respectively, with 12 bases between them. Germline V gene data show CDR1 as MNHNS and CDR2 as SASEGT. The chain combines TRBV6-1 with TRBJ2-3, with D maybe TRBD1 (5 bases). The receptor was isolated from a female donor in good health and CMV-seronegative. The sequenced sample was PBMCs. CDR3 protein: CASSAQGTAQYF. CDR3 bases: TGTGCCAGCAGTGCTCAGGGCACGGCGCAGTATTTT.